The source of this TCR beta chain is a study of cytomegalovirus exposure and HLA in healthy donors. Use of 60 Vbeta and 13 Jbeta primers characterized the PCR. TCRdb's copy holds only in-frame clones and misses some; the assay was immunoSEQ multiplex PCR. This table holds around 170,000 clones, 84% found once. V lost 4 bases and J 2 bases, leaving 17 bases between the germline ends. The germline gives CDR1 MNHEY, CDR2 SVGAGI. This CDR3 has 16 amino acids. The J gene is TRBJ2-5, the V gene TRBV6-5, with TRBD2 as a possible D gene (6 bases). Sequencing was done on a sample of PBMCs. This TCR was sampled from a woman aged 45-65 years in good health and CMV-seropositive. The CDR3 spells CASSWGVRRGQETQYF. The CDR3 region has the DNA TGTGCCAGCAGTTGGGGCGTTAGGCGGGGACAAGAGACCCAGTACTTC.